Each of the 22 T cell receptor beta chains below was sequenced from the same sample in a study of CD8 T cells in Susac syndrome (dated by TCRdb to the late 2010s). Receptor amplification or capture employed the immunoSEQ multiplex PCR assay. RNA was extracted with the RNeasy kit and roughly 0.5 to 1 ug was reverse transcribed using random hexamers. TCRdb reworked the public reads: Q25 trimming with fastp, MiXCR clone assembly, productive beta chains retained. Under each unique CDR3 protein, matching rows form one entry showing the most common genes and DNA. A total of about 71,000 distinct CDR3 sequences appear in this sample, 96% of them only once. 0.11% of the sample rests with the top ten. Sequenced input: CD4+ T cells from PBMCs. The receptors come from a human donor with multiple sclerosis.

V is TRBV6-2 or TRBV6-3 and J is TRBJ1-2; D uncertain. This CDR3 region has 12 residues. Trimming shortened V by 5 bases and J by 0 bases, and 4 bases separated the two germline ends. CDR1 and CDR2 from the germline V gene are MNHEY and SVGEGT. This CDR3 is CASSLSNYGYTF. DNA for the CDR3: TGTGCCAGCAGTCTCTCTAACTATGGCTACACCTTC.

Regarding this clonotype: An end of the junction differs from the germline gene, which may be a read error. The chain couples TRBV7-7 to TRBJ2-7; maybe TRBD2 (5 bases). The CDR3 has 15 amino acids. Germline assignment: CDR1 SSHAT and CDR2 FNYEAQ (reference sequence). CDR3 protein: CASSLGFGVTYEQYF. CDR3 DNA sequence: TGTGCTAGCAGCTTAGGTTTCGGGGTAACCTACGAGCAGTACTTC.

This chain links TRBV16 with TRBJ2-3; D is unclear. Trimming pared 4 bases from V and 1 base from J, leaving 9 bases between. Germline lookup yields CDR1 KGHSY and CDR2 FQNENV. The CDR3 extends over 14 amino acids. CDR3 residues: CASSPQLGTDTQYF. CDR3 DNA: TGTGCCAGCAGCCCTCAATTGGGCACAGATACGCAGTATTTT.

J is TRBJ2-2 and V is TRBV2, with a tentative D call TRBD1 (5 bases). V lost 6 bases, J lost 1 base, and 9 bases lay in between. The CDR3 spans 14 residues. CDR1 is SNHLY, CDR2 FYNNEI, per germline. CDR3 in amino acids: CASRKDRNTGELFF. In DNA, the CDR3 is TGTGCCAGCAGGAAAGACAGGAACACCGGGGAGCTGTTTTTT.

The chain links TRBV29-1 to TRBJ1-2; D gene uncertain. Per the germline V gene, CDR1 is SQVTM and CDR2 is ANQGSEA. Trimming pared 0 bases from V and 8 bases from J, leaving 16 bases between. CDR3 length: 14 amino acids. CDR3 in amino acids: CSVEDFLVSDGYTF. CDR3 sequence (DNA): TGCAGCGTTGAAGATTTCCTCGTGTCCGACGGCTACACCTTC.

The V gene is TRBV6-1, the J gene TRBJ2-5; the D gene is possibly TRBD2 (7 bases). This CDR3 region has 14 residues. The V and J ends lost 1 base and 11 bases respectively, with 17 bases between them. Per the germline V gene, CDR1 is MNHNS and CDR2 is SASEGT. Here the CDR3 DNA reads TGTGCCAGCAGTGAAGTCGGCGGGGGCCGAGGGCAGTACTTC. Encoded protein: CASSEVGGGRGQYF.

V and J are TRBV9 and TRBJ2-1; 10 bases fit TRBD2. Germline loops: CDR1 SGDLS, CDR2 YYNGEE. The CDR3 has 15 amino acids. Trimming took 1 base from V and 5 from J; bases not matched to a gene: 3. The CDR3 coding sequence is TGTGCCAGCAGCGTAAGCGGGGGGGCGAACAATGAGCAGTTCTTC. It codes for CASSVSGGANNEQFF.

This chain uses TRBV7-6 with TRBJ2-5, with D perhaps being TRBD1 or TRBD2 (6 bases each). Germline V gene lookup returns CDR1 SGHVS and CDR2 FNYEAQ. This CDR3 comprises 15 residues. V dropped 5 bases and J dropped 5 bases, with 18 bases sitting between them. CDR3 nucleotides: TGTGCCAGCAGCCTCAACGAGGGGGGTGGGGAGACCCAGTACTTC. The encoded protein is CASSLNEGGGETQYF.

The V gene is TRBV12-3 or TRBV12-4, the J gene TRBJ1-1; D is perhaps TRBD1 (5 bases). The CDR3 runs to 15 residues. Between the trimmed V and J ends, which lost 2 bases and 7 bases, there was a span of 17 bases. CDR3: CASSLRGFGDLEAFF. The CDR3 DNA sequence: TGTGCCAGCAGTTTACGGGGGTTTGGAGACCTTGAAGCTTTCTTT.

The V call is TRBV27, the J call TRBJ2-5; maybe TRBD2 (6 bases). V was cut by 3 bases and J by 2 bases, with 13 bases left in between. The CDR3 has 15 residues. The germline gives CDR1 MNHEY, CDR2 SMNVEV (reference sequence). The CDR3 here is CASSFNGRIQETQYF. CDR3 in DNA: TGTGCCAGCAGTTTCAACGGGAGAATACAAGAGACCCAGTACTTC.

Written as DNA, the CDR3 is TGCAGCGTTGATTGGACAGGGTCGAGCAATGAGCAGTTCTTC. Amino acids: CSVDWTGSSNEQFF. The chain uses TRBV29-1 and TRBJ2-1; 8 bases are a match to TRBD1. The germline gives CDR1 SQVTM, CDR2 ANQGSEA. J lost 6 bases, V lost 3 bases, and 7 bases had no gene match. The CDR3 consists of 14 residues.

This chain uses TRBV11-2 with TRBJ2-3; D is possibly TRBD2 (6 bases). Germline assignment: CDR1 SGHAT and CDR2 FQNNGV. This CDR3 comprises 15 residues. The ends were cut back, 5 bases at V and 0 bases at J, with 12 bases in the middle. The CDR3 sequence is CASSPGGPSTDTQYF. For the CDR3, the DNA is TGTGCCAGCAGCCCCGGGGGTCCTAGCACAGATACGCAGTATTTT.

The chain joins TRBV4-2 to TRBJ1-4; D call uncertain. The CDR3 has 15 residues. Per germline, CDR1 LGHNA and CDR2 YNFKEQ. V was pared by 4 bases and J by 0 bases, with 9 bases between. The CDR3 nucleotides read TGTGCCAGCAGCCCGGTCCACTCAACTAATGAAAAACTGTTTTTT. Translation gives CASSPVHSTNEKLFF.

The chain recombines TRBV24-1 with TRBJ2-1; D might be TRBD1 or TRBD2, each matching 5 bases. The CDR3 is 17 amino acids. Between the trimmed V and J ends, which lost 3 bases and 3 bases, there was a span of 17 bases. Looked up from germline, CDR1 is KGHDR and CDR2 is SFDVKD. The CDR3 nucleotides read TGTGCCACCAGTGATGGTCGGGGCCATTCTTTCTACAATGAGCAGTTCTTC. This gives the protein CATSDGRGHSFYNEQFF.

The CDR3 here is CSVEAGAGGDEQFF. CDR3 nucleotide sequence: TGCAGCGTTGAAGCAGGGGCGGGGGGCGATGAGCAGTTCTTC. V is TRBV29-1 and J is TRBJ2-1; the match to TRBD2 covers 8 bases. The germline gives CDR1 SQVTM, CDR2 ANQGSEA. The J segment lost 8 bases and the V segment lost 1 base, leaving 7 bases of the junction unmatched. The CDR3 totals 14 residues.

V and J are TRBV12-3 or TRBV12-4 and TRBJ2-1; TRBD2 aligns across 11 bases. The CDR3 totals 15 residues. V shed 6 bases and J 7 bases; nucleotides not matched to a gene: 8. This chain's CDR3 is CASSSLAGVWNEQFF. The CDR3 DNA follows: TGTGCCAGCAGCTCACTAGCGGGGGTGTGGAATGAGCAGTTCTTC.

The chain is built from TRBV7-3 and TRBJ2-3; the D gene is possibly TRBD2 (6 bases). Germline CDR1 SGHTA, CDR2 FQGTGA. V was trimmed by 2 bases and J by 3 bases, leaving 12 bases between them. The CDR3 is 15 amino acids. The CDR3 nucleotides are TGTGCCAGCAGCTTAGGGGGGATCTATACAGATACGCAGTATTTT. Its translation: CASSLGGIYTDTQYF.

V gene TRBV3-1 combines with J gene TRBJ2-7; D ambiguous. Trimming stripped 3 bases from V and 3 bases from J, with 6 bases between. This CDR3 spans 12 amino acids. Germline values: CDR1 LGHDT, CDR2 YNNKEL (reference sequence). Here the CDR3 reads CASSQTSYEQYF. The DNA of the CDR3 is TGTGCCAGCAGCCAGACAAGCTACGAGCAGTACTTC.

The CDR3 reads CASSVSGGLYEQYF. The CDR3, as DNA: TGTGCCAGCAGTGTCTCTGGGGGCCTCTACGAGCAGTACTTC. The chain joins TRBV2 to TRBJ2-7; a weak D match, TRBD1 (6 bases). The CDR3 loop spans 14 amino acids. V was cut by 4 bases and J by 3 bases, with 13 bases left in between. Germline V gene data show CDR1 as SNHLY and CDR2 as FYNNEI.

The gene calls are TRBV14 and TRBJ1-1; D ambiguous. Germline assignment: CDR1 SGHDN and CDR2 FVKESK. Trimming cost V 0 bases and J 9 bases, with 8 bases left between them. This CDR3 contains 12 residues. In nucleotides, the CDR3 is TGTGCCAGCAGCCAAGATCTACTGAAAGCTTTCTTT. Translation: CASSQDLLKAFF.

The chain combines TRBV29-1 with TRBJ2-7; D unclear. Per the germline V gene, CDR1 is SQVTM and CDR2 is ANQGSEA. Trimming left V 6 bases short and J 0 bases short, with 6 bases between. The CDR3 is 11 amino acids. The CDR3 loop reads CSVSLSYEQYF. The CDR3 nucleotides read TGCAGCGTCAGTCTCTCCTACGAGCAGTACTTC.

This chain joins TRBV3-1 and TRBJ2-5; 7 bases fit TRBD2. This CDR3 comprises 16 residues. In germline, CDR1 is LGHDT, CDR2 YNNKEL (reference sequence). Trimming cost V 1 base and J 1 base; bases outside gene matches: 6. In DNA, the CDR3 is TGTGCCAGCAGCCAAGGGGGGGGAAGCATCCAAGAGACCCAGTACTTC. It translates to CASSQGGGSIQETQYF.